A selection of T cell receptor beta chains follows, all from one sample in a study of technical replicates of blood from a handful of donors. Repertoires were generated with immunoSEQ multiplex PCR, while TCRdb's copy carries only in-frame clones and drops some. Among about 72,000 clones, just under 95% were seen once, and the ten largest hold over 0.35%. What was sequenced was T cells isolated from PBMCs. The receptors were gathered from a human donor in good health. The CDR3 runs from the conserved cysteine through the conserved F or W. The D gene is left open where the match is weak. Some rows have no size entry. The others give once, few or many, or a class for an expanded clone.

abundance: .
d_gene: .
j_gene: TRBJ2-1
v_gene: TRBV7-2
CDR3nt: TGTGCCAGCAGCTTAACCGCCCCAGGGCGTTATGAGCAGTTCTTC
CDR3aa: CASSLTAPGRYEQFF

abundance: few
d_gene: .
j_gene: TRBJ1-1
v_gene: TRBV19
CDR3nt: TGTGCCAGTAGTATATCAGGGAACACTGAAGCTTTCTTT
CDR3aa: CASSISGNTEAFF

abundance: .
d_gene: .
j_gene: TRBJ1-3
v_gene: TRBV5-1
CDR3nt: TGCGCCAGCAGCTTGGCAGGTCCGTCCGGGGTAGCTGGAAACACCATATATTTT
CDR3aa: CASSLAGPSGVAGNTIYF

abundance: .
d_gene: TRBD2
j_gene: TRBJ2-1
v_gene: TRBV7-2
CDR3nt: TGTGCCAGCAGCCTCGATCCTAGCGGGAATGAGCAGTTCTTC
CDR3aa: CASSLDPSGNEQFF

abundance: .
d_gene: TRBD2
j_gene: TRBJ2-1
v_gene: TRBV11-3
CDR3nt: TGTGCCAGCAGCTTAGACGCCCGACTAGCAACTCTCTCCTACAATGAGCAGTTCTTC
CDR3aa: CASSLDARLATLSYNEQFF

abundance: .
d_gene: TRBD1
j_gene: TRBJ2-7
v_gene: TRBV7-9
CDR3nt: TGTGCCAGCAGCATGAGGACAGGGAACGAGCAGTACTTC
CDR3aa: CASSMRTGNEQYF

abundance: once
d_gene: .
j_gene: TRBJ2-7
v_gene: TRBV7-9
CDR3nt: TGTGCCAGCAGCTTAGCGGGCGGTCGGGGCGAGCAGTACTTC
CDR3aa: CASSLAGGRGEQYF

abundance: .
d_gene: .
j_gene: TRBJ2-5
v_gene: TRBV7-6
CDR3nt: TGTGCCAGCAGCTTAGCCTCTCCGGGACAACAAGAGACCCAGTACTTC
CDR3aa: CASSLASPGQQETQYF

abundance: .
d_gene: TRBD1
j_gene: TRBJ2-5
v_gene: TRBV19
CDR3nt: TGTGCCAGTAGTATAGGGACAGGGTTAGAGACCCAGTACTTC
CDR3aa: CASSIGTGLETQYF

abundance: .
d_gene: .
j_gene: TRBJ1-2
v_gene: TRBV30
CDR3nt: TGTGCCTGGTTTGTTCACAGGGACTATGGCTACACCTTC
CDR3aa: CAWFVHRDYGYTF

abundance: once
d_gene: TRBD1
j_gene: TRBJ1-4
v_gene: TRBV7-2
CDR3nt: TGTGCCAGCAGCTCCGGACAGGTTAATGAAAAACTGTTTTTT
CDR3aa: CASSSGQVNEKLFF

abundance: .
d_gene: TRBD2
j_gene: TRBJ2-5
v_gene: TRBV7-3
CDR3nt: TGTGCCAGCAGCCCAGGGGGACTAGCGCATTTAGAGACCCAGTACTTC
CDR3aa: CASSPGGLAHLETQYF

abundance: .
d_gene: TRBD2
j_gene: TRBJ2-1
v_gene: TRBV5-4
CDR3nt: TGTGCCAGCAGCCGCCTAGTCCGGGACTACTCCAATGAGCAGTTCTTC
CDR3aa: CASSRLVRDYSNEQFF

abundance: .
d_gene: TRBD1
j_gene: TRBJ2-7
v_gene: TRBV2
CDR3nt: TGTGCCAGCAGAGCAACGCCGGGACAGGGGGCCTACGAGCAGTACTTC
CDR3aa: CASRATPGQGAYEQYF

abundance: .
d_gene: TRBD1
j_gene: TRBJ2-1
v_gene: TRBV5-4
CDR3nt: TGTGCCAGCAGCCCGGACAGGGGCTCCTACAATGAGCAGTTCTTC
CDR3aa: CASSPDRGSYNEQFF

abundance: .
d_gene: TRBD2
j_gene: TRBJ2-7
v_gene: TRBV30
CDR3nt: TGTGCCTGGAGTAGGAGACAGGGATATAGCGGGAGTTCCTACGAGCAGTACTTC
CDR3aa: CAWSRRQGYSGSSYEQYF

abundance: .
d_gene: .
j_gene: TRBJ1-5
v_gene: TRBV7-2
CDR3nt: TGTGCCAGCAGCTTAGAGCAGGGTCAGCCCCAGCATTTT
CDR3aa: CASSLEQGQPQHF

abundance: .
d_gene: .
j_gene: TRBJ1-2
v_gene: TRBV29-1
CDR3nt: TGCAGCGTTGCCGACAGCTATGGCTACACCTTC
CDR3aa: CSVADSYGYTF

abundance: .
d_gene: .
j_gene: TRBJ2-1
v_gene: TRBV6-5
CDR3nt: TGTGCCAGCTCCGGTGGTGCGGGTTCCTACAATGAGCAGTTCTTC
CDR3aa: CASSGGAGSYNEQFF

abundance: .
d_gene: .
j_gene: TRBJ1-2
v_gene: TRBV10-3
CDR3nt: TGTGCCATCAGTGCCGAGGAAGGAGGGTCTAGTGGCTACACCTTC
CDR3aa: CAISAEEGGSSGYTF

abundance: .
d_gene: .
j_gene: TRBJ2-3
v_gene: TRBV6-5
CDR3nt: TGTGCCAGCAGCCGAGGACTCGTCGATACGCAGTATTTT
CDR3aa: CASSRGLVDTQYF

abundance: .
d_gene: .
j_gene: TRBJ2-5
v_gene: TRBV6-5
CDR3nt: TGTGCCAGCAGAGCAATAGCGGAAGAGACCCAGTACTTC
CDR3aa: CASRAIAEETQYF

abundance: once
d_gene: .
j_gene: TRBJ2-7
v_gene: TRBV28
CDR3nt: TGTGCCAGCAGTGCTACTGACTACGGGGAGCAGTACTTC
CDR3aa: CASSATDYGEQYF